These 27 T cell receptor beta chains share one sample of origin, sequenced in a study of T-cell memory formation after mild COVID-19. TCRdb re-derived calls from the 5' RACE reads in MiXCR, one entry per CDR3 protein. The table includes approximately 260,000 distinct CDR3 sequences, approximately 16% detected once. The material sequenced was PBMCs or a T cell subset sorted from them (not recorded which). These receptors were obtained from a man between 18 and 35 years old who had mild COVID-19 (a few samples of this study predate the infection). Cell type and time point are not known.

This clonotype appeared a few times. As DNA, the CDR3 is TGTGCCAGCAGCTGGAAGGGCGGGGAGCTGTTTTTT. Its protein is CASSWKGGELFF. V and J are TRBV7-2 and TRBJ2-2, with D unclear. V lost 4 bases and J 7 bases, leaving 7 bases between the germline ends. CDR1 is SGHTA and CDR2 is FQGNSA in the germline V gene. CDR3 length: 12 amino acids.

This clonotype was observed at least ten times. The chain employs TRBV3-1 and TRBJ2-4; the match to TRBD1 covers 8 bases. The ends lost 9 bases at V and 6 bases at J; junction bases unmatched: 7. Germline V gene lookup returns CDR1 LGHDT and CDR2 YNNKEL (reference sequence). The CDR3 has 13 residues. This chain's CDR3 is CARPGQGGNIQYF. CDR3 bases: TGTGCCAGGCCCGGACAGGGCGGAAACATTCAGTACTTC.

The chain links TRBV2 to TRBJ2-7, with D hard to call. V was shortened by 8 bases and J by 0 bases, with 14 bases between the two germline ends. The CDR3 has 14 residues. The germline gives CDR1 SNHLY, CDR2 FYNNEI. In nucleotides, the CDR3 is TGTGCCAGCTGTGCCCAGGCGATCTCCTACGAGCAGTACTTC. It yields the protein CASCAQAISYEQYF.

This clonotype was observed a handful of times. The chain has TRBV6-6 and TRBJ1-1, with 11 bases fitting TRBD1. V shed 8 bases and J 11 bases; nucleotides not matched to a gene: 10. Germline V gene sequence: CDR1 MNHNY, CDR2 SVGAGI (reference sequence). This CDR3 is 13 amino acids long. The CDR3 here is CASGQGQGAVAFF. The DNA for the CDR3 is TGTGCCAGCGGGCAAGGACAGGGGGCTGTGGCTTTCTTT.

This chain links TRBV10-3 with TRBJ2-1; 7 bases map to TRBD2. J gave up 8 bases and V 3 bases, and 10 bases lay outside the gene matches. Germline V gene sequence: CDR1 ENHRY, CDR2 SYGVKD. The CDR3 extends over 15 amino acids. In nucleotides, the CDR3 is TGTGCCATCAGTGACCCCCTGGTAGCGGGCGATGAGCAGTTCTTC. Its protein product is CAISDPLVAGDEQFF.

This chain connects TRBV5-1 to TRBJ2-1, with TRBD2 as a possible D gene (5 bases). The V gene's germline CDR1 is SGHRS and CDR2 YFSETQ. Trimming pared 6 bases from V and 0 bases from J, leaving 16 bases between. CDR3 length: 16 amino acids. The CDR3 sequence is CASTVSVGSSYNEQFF. The CDR3, as DNA: TGCGCCAGCACCGTGAGTGTGGGGAGCTCCTACAATGAGCAGTTCTTC. Together with reference TRBV5-1 and TRBJ2-1, the CDR3 gives the full variable domain: KAGVTQTPRYLIKTRGQQVTLSCSPISGHRSVSWYQQTPGQGLQFLFEYFSETQRNKGNFPGRFSGRQFSNSRSEMNVSTLELGDSALYLCASTVSVGSSYNEQFFGPGTRLTVL.

This clonotype was seen only a few times. This chain's CDR3 is CASSSGGASGDTQYF. The CDR3 coding sequence is TGTGCCAGCAGTTCTGGCGGGGCGTCAGGAGATACGCAGTATTTT. This chain uses TRBV28 with TRBJ2-3; D possibly corresponds to TRBD2 (6 bases). The CDR3 length is 15 residues. In germline, CDR1 is MDHEN, CDR2 SYDVKM. The V end lost 4 bases, the J end lost 5 bases, and 16 bases lay between the germline ends.

V usage is TRBV12-3 or TRBV12-4 and J usage is TRBJ2-6, with 7 bases matching TRBD1. CDR3 length: 16 amino acids. V gave up 7 bases and J gave up 4 bases; unmatched junction bases: 10. The CDR3 DNA reads as TGTGCCAGCACGGGGACAGCCCTCCTCGGGGCCAACGTCCTGACTTTC. Protein: CASTGTALLGANVLTF.

In this sample, this clonotype turned up a few times. The J gene is TRBJ2-7, the V gene TRBV21-1; the D call TRBD1 from the table was never checked on the DNA. TRBV21-1 is a documented pseudogene. The CDR3 is 14 residues long. The CDR3 spells CASSTTGGCYEQYF. The CDR3 coding sequence is TGTGCCAGCAGCACTACAGGGGGTTGCTACGAGCAGTACTTC.

This clonotype was seen repeatedly, ten times or more. The chain joins TRBV5-1 to TRBJ1-1, with D possibly matching TRBD1 (6 bases). This CDR3 has 13 amino acids. CDR1 is SGHRS and CDR2 is YFSETQ in the germline V gene. The ends were cut back, 4 bases at V and 1 base at J, with 8 bases in the middle. CDR3 in amino acids: CASSRGQNTEAFF. CDR3 bases: TGCGCCAGCAGCCGGGGACAGAACACTGAAGCTTTCTTT.

A word on this clonotype: A read error may explain this, as a much larger clone is one base away. The chain has TRBV7-9 and TRBJ2-1, with D perhaps TRBD1 or TRBD2 (5 bases each). This CDR3 region has 16 residues. Germline values: CDR1 SEHNR, CDR2 FQNEAQ (reference sequence). For the CDR3, the DNA is TGTGCCAGCAGCAGGGGCCCCCAGGGACGTCGGAATGATCAGTTCTTC. Protein sequence: CASSRGPQGRRNDQFF.

This clonotype was found a few times. The V gene is TRBV20-1, the J gene TRBJ1-3; D gene unclear. The CDR3 is 16 residues long. The germline V gene has CDR1 DFQATT and CDR2 SNEGSKA (reference sequence). V was trimmed by 0 bases and J by 3 bases, leaving 15 bases between them. The DNA of the CDR3 is TGCAGTGCTAGAGACGTCGGAGGATTTCGTGGAAACACCATATATTTT. It encodes CSARDVGGFRGNTIYF.

This clonotype appeared a few times. The gene calls are TRBV5-6 and TRBJ1-2; no clear D gene. V was clipped by 2 bases and J by 5 bases, with 13 bases between them. The CDR3 runs 14 residues. Germline-derived CDR1 and CDR2 are SGHDT and YYEEEE. The CDR3 loop is CASSLKERLYGYTF. Written as DNA, the CDR3 is TGTGCCAGCAGCTTAAAGGAACGATTATATGGCTACACCTTC. Filled out from reference TRBV5-6 and TRBJ1-2, the complete variable domain reads DAGVTQSPTHLIKTRGQQVTLRCSPKSGHDTVSWYQQALGQGPQFIFQYYEEEERQRGNFPDRFSGHQFPNYSSELNVNALLLGDSALYLCASSLKERLYGYTFGSGTRLTVV.

This chain uses TRBV5-1 with TRBJ2-4; tentatively, D is TRBD2 (6 bases). The CDR3 is 15 residues long. CDR1 is SGHRS and CDR2 is YFSETQ in the germline V gene. The ends were cut back, 0 bases at V and 9 bases at J, with 16 bases in the middle. DNA of the CDR3: TGCGCCAGCAGCTTGGTCTCTTCGGGGGAAAGCATTCAGTACTTC. This codes for CASSLVSSGESIQYF.

This clonotype was seen a few times. The chain recombines TRBV11-2 with TRBJ2-1, with D perhaps matching TRBD1 (6 bases). CDR3 size: 17 residues. V was pared by 4 bases and J by 5 bases, with 21 bases between. CDR1 SGHAT and CDR2 FQNNGV come from the germline V gene. CDR3 loop: CASSWGRGFGGNNEQFF. The DNA for the CDR3 is TGTGCCAGCAGCTGGGGCAGGGGCTTCGGTGGAAACAATGAGCAGTTCTTC.

CDR3 region: CASSLLGGLGQPQHF. The CDR3 bases are TGTGCCAGCAGTTTATTGGGGGGGCTCGGTCAGCCCCAGCATTTT. V gene TRBV28 combines with J gene TRBJ1-5, with D possibly TRBD1 on 6 matching bases. The CDR3 has 15 amino acids. Germline assignment: CDR1 MDHEN and CDR2 SYDVKM. V lost 1 base and J 6 bases, leaving 13 bases between the germline ends.

The chain has TRBV7-2 and TRBJ1-2; 9 nucleotides agree with TRBD1. V was clipped by 4 bases and J by 8 bases; unmatched bases: 8. The CDR3 runs 14 residues. The germline V gene encodes CDR1 SGHTA and CDR2 FQGNSA. The CDR3, as DNA: TGTGCCAGCAGCTCCGGGACAGGGCAGGAGGGCTACACCTTC. Translated: CASSSGTGQEGYTF.

This clonotype was detected only a few times. The chain joins TRBV27 to TRBJ2-7; either TRBD1 or TRBD2 may fit D (6 bases each). CDR1 is MNHEY, CDR2 SMNVEV, per germline (reference sequence). Trimming cost V 0 bases and J 5 bases, with 17 bases left between them. The CDR3 is 16 residues long. CDR3 DNA: TGTGCCAGCAGTTTATCCTCAGGGGAGGTGGGGCACGAGCAGTACGTC. Its translation is CASSLSSGEVGHEQYV.

This clonotype was seen many times. V usage is TRBV27 and J usage is TRBJ2-5; possibly TRBD1 for D (6 bases). The CDR3 sequence is 12 residues long. Deletions cut 6 bases from V and 6 bases from J, with 11 bases between. Germline V lookup: CDR1 MNHEY, CDR2 SMNVEV (reference sequence). The CDR3 spells CASSLTGKTQYF. The CDR3 nucleotides are TGTGCCAGCAGCCTAACAGGGAAGACCCAGTACTTC.

This clonotype was counted between two and nine times. This chain uses TRBV6-2 or TRBV6-3 with TRBJ1-1, with D unclear. V shed 8 bases and J shed 2 bases, with 12 bases lying between them. In germline, CDR1 is MNHEY, CDR2 SVGEGT. This CDR3 has 13 amino acids. The CDR3, as DNA: TGTGCCAGCCTGCGATGGCCAAACACTGAAGCTTTCTTT. The encoded protein is CASLRWPNTEAFF.

The CDR3 loop is CSVSLARTDTQYF. In DNA, the CDR3 is TGCAGCGTATCACTAGCGCGCACAGATACGCAGTATTTT. The chain employs TRBV29-1 and TRBJ2-3, with 7 bases identical to TRBD2. The germline gives CDR1 SQVTM, CDR2 ANQGSEA. The ends lost 6 bases at V and 1 base at J; junction bases unmatched: 4. This CDR3 comprises 13 residues.

This rearrangement joins TRBV2 to TRBJ2-3, with 7 positions matching TRBD2. The CDR3 is 14 amino acids. Germline V lookup: CDR1 SNHLY, CDR2 FYNNEI. V dropped 7 bases and J dropped 0; count of bases not matched to a gene: 4. The CDR3: CASNSGPSTDTQYF. In DNA form, the CDR3 reads TGTGCCAGCAATAGCGGGCCCAGCACAGATACGCAGTATTTT.

This clonotype was observed a few times. The chain carries TRBV15 and TRBJ1-2; D gene unclear. CDR1 and CDR2 from the germline V gene are LNHNV and YYDKDF (reference sequence). The CDR3 consists of 13 residues. Deletions cut 3 bases from V and 2 bases from J, with 7 bases between. The CDR3 bases are TGTGCCACCAGCAGCGAGATAAACTATGGCTACACCTTC. Its protein is CATSSEINYGYTF.

This clonotype has just a few counts. J is TRBJ1-3 and V is TRBV12-3 or TRBV12-4; no reliable D call. Trimming removed 3 bases at V and 0 bases at J, with 3 bases between. CDR3 length equals 13 residues. CDR3 bases: TGTGCCAGCAGTTTCAGCTCTGGAAACACCATATATTTT. It specifies CASSFSSGNTIYF.

This clonotype was observed a few times. The gene calls are TRBV14 and TRBJ2-2; 8 bases line up with TRBD1. V gave up 2 bases and J gave up 4 bases; unmatched junction bases: 6. The CDR3 totals 16 residues. Germline-derived CDR1 and CDR2 are SGHDN and FVKESK. DNA of the CDR3: TGTGCCAGCAGCCAACCCCCGGGGACAGGCACCGGGGAGCTGTTTTTT. This translates into CASSQPPGTGTGELFF.

This clonotype was detected a few times. The rearrangement links TRBV7-9 to TRBJ2-3; D remains ambiguous. The CDR3 covers 12 residues. The ends were cut back, 5 bases at V and 2 bases at J, with 5 bases in the middle. Germline lookup yields CDR1 SEHNR and CDR2 FQNEAQ (reference sequence). In nucleotides, the CDR3 is TGTGCCAGCAGCACCCACACAGATACGCAGTATTTT. This codes for CASSTHTDTQYF.

V and J are TRBV20-1 and TRBJ2-7; D not certain. The CDR3 sequence is 12 residues long. Germline CDR1 and CDR2: DFQATT and SNEGSKA (reference sequence). V was cut by 3 bases and J by 4 bases, with 10 bases left in between. The CDR3: CSARSGSYEQYF. DNA for the CDR3: TGCAGTGCTAGGTCAGGCAGTTACGAGCAGTACTTC.